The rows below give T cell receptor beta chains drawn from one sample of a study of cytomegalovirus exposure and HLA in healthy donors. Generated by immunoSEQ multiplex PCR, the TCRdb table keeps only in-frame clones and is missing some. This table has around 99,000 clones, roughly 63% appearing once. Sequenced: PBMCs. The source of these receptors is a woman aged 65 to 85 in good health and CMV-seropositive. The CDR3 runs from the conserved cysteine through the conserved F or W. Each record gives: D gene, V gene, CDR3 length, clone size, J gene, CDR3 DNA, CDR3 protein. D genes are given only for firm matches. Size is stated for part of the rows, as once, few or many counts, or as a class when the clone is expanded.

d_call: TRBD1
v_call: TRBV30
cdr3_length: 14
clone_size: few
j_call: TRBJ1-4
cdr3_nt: TGTGCCTGGAGTGTACGGACAGGGGTGGAAAAACTGTTTTTT
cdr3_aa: CAWSVRTGVEKLFF

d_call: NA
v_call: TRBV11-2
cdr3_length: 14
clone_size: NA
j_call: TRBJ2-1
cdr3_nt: TGTGCCAGCAGCTCGGGGGTCTTAAGGAATGAGCAGTTCTTC
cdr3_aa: CASSSGVLRNEQFF

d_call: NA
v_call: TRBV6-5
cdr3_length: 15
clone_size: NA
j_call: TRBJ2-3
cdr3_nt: TGTGCCAGCAGGTCAGGGGAAGGGTCCACAGATACGCAGTATTTT
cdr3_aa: CASRSGEGSTDTQYF

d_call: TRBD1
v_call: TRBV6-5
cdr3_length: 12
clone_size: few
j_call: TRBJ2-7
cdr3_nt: TGTGCCAGCAGGGGACAGTACTACGAGCAGTACTTC
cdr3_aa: CASRGQYYEQYF

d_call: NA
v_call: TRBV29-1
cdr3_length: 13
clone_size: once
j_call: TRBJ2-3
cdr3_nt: TGCAGCGTTGAACCAGGGGGGACAGATACGCAGTATTTT
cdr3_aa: CSVEPGGTDTQYF

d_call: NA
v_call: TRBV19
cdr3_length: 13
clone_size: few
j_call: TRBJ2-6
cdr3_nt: TGTGCCAGTAGTTACTCTGGGGCCAACGTCCTGACTTTC
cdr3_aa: CASSYSGANVLTF

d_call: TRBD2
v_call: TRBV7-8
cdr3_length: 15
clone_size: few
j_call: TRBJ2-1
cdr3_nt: TGTGCCAGCACCCTAGCGGGGGGTTCCTACAATGAGCAGTTCTTC
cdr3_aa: CASTLAGGSYNEQFF

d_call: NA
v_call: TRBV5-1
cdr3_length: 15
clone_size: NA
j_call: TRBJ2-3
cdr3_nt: TGCGCCAGCACTCTGGGGCAGGGGCCCACAGATACGCAGTATTTT
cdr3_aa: CASTLGQGPTDTQYF

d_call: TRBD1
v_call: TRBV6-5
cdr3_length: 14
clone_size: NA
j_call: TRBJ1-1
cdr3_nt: TGTGCCAGCAGCCCGGACAGGAGGAACACTGAAGCTTTCTTT
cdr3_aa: CASSPDRRNTEAFF

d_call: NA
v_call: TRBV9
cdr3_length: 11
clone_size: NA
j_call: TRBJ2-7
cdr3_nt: TGTGCCAGCAGCGTAGGGGCCGAGCAGTACTTC
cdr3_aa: CASSVGAEQYF

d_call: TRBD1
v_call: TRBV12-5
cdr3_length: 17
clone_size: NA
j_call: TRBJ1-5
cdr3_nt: TGTGCTAGTGGTTTGGTACTGACAGGGATTAGCAATCAGCCCCAGCATTTT
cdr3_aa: CASGLVLTGISNQPQHF

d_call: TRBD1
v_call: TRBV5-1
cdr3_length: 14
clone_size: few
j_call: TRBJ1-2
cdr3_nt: TGCGCCAGCAGCTTGGTTGCAGGGGGCGGTGGCTACACCTTC
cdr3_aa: CASSLVAGGGGYTF

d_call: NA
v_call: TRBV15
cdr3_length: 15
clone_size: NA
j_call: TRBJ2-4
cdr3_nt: TGTGCCACCAGCCCGGGGCCGGGGGTAGAAAACATTCAGTACTTC
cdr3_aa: CATSPGPGVENIQYF

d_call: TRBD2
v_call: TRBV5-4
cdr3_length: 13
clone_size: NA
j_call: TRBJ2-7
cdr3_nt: TGTGCCAGCAGCTCGGGGACTAACTACGAGCAGTACTTC
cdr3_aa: CASSSGTNYEQYF

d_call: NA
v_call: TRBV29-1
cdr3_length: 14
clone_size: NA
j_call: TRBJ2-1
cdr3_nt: TGCAGCGTTACGAGAAATCCCGGCGGCAATGAGCAGTTCTTC
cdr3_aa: CSVTRNPGGNEQFF

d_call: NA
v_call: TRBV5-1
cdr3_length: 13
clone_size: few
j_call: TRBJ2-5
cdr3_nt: TGCGCCAGCAGCTTGGGAAGGGGAGAGACCCAGTACTTC
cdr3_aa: CASSLGRGETQYF

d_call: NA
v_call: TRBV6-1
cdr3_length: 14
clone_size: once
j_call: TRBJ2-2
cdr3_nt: TGTGCCAGCAGGGAACTGACAGCCACCGGGGAGCTGTTTTTT
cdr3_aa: CASRELTATGELFF

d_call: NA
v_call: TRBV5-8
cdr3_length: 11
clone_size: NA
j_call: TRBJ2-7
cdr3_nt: TGTGCCAGCAGCTTGATCGACGAGCAGTACTTC
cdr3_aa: CASSLIDEQYF

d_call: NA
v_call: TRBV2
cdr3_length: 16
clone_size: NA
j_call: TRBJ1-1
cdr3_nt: TGTGCCAGCAGTGGACCGGCCGGGACACTTGCGTCTGAAGCTTTCTTT
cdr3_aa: CASSGPAGTLASEAFF

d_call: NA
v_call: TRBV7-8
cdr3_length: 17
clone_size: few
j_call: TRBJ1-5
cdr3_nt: TGTGCCAGCAGCTTAGGATTCAGGGGCACTAGCAATCAGCCCCAGCATTTT
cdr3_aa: CASSLGFRGTSNQPQHF

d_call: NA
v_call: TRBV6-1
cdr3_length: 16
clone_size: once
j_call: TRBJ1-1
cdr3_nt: TGTGCCAGCAGTGAAGACTTTGGACTGACGAACACTGAAGCTTTCTTT
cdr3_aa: CASSEDFGLTNTEAFF

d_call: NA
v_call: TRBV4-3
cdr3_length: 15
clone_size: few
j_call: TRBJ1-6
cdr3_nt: TGCGCCAGCAGCCAAGAGCCCCCCGGGATTTCACCCCTCCACTTT
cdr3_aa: CASSQEPPGISPLHF

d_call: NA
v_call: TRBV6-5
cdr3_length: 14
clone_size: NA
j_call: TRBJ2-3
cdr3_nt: TGTGCCAGCAGTTGGGCCGGGGGCACAGATACGCAGTATTTT
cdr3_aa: CASSWAGGTDTQYF

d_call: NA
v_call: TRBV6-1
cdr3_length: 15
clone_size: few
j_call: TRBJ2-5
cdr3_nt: TGTGCCAGCAGCTCGACCTGGGGCAAAAGCGAGACCCAGTACTTC
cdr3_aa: CASSSTWGKSETQYF

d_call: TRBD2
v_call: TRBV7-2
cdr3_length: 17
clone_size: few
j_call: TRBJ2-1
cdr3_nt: TGTGCCAGCAGCTTTCTTTCTAGCGGGGGTCGTAGCAATGAGCAGTTCTTC
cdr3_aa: CASSFLSSGGRSNEQFF

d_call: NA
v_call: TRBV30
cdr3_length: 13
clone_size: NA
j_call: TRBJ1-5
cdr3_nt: TGTGCCTGGAGTCCAGATAGCAATCAGCCCCAGCATTTT
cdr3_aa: CAWSPDSNQPQHF

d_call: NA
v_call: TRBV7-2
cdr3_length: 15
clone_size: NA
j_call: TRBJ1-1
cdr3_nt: TGTGCCAGCAGCCTGACAGGCGGGGGTTCCACTGAAGCTTTCTTT
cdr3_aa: CASSLTGGGSTEAFF

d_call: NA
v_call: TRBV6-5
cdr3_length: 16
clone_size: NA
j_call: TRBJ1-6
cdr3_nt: TGTGCCAGCAGTTACTCCCGTTTCTCAGATAATTCACCCCTCCACTTT
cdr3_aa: CASSYSRFSDNSPLHF

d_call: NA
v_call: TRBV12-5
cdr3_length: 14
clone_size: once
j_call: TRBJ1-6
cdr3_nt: TGTGCTAGTGGTTTGGGGCAAAATAATTCACCCCTCCACTTT
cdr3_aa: CASGLGQNNSPLHF

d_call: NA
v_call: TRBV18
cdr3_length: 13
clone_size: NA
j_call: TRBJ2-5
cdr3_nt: TGTGCCAGCTCACGTATAGAACAAGAGACCCAGTACTTC
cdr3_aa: CASSRIEQETQYF

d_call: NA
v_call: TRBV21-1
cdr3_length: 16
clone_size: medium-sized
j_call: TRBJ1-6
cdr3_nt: TGTGCCAGCAGCAAAGTTGGCGGAGTATATAATTCACCCCTCCACTTT
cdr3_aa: CASSKVGGVYNSPLHF

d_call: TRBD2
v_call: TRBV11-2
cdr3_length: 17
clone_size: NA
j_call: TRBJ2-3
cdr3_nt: TGTGCCAGCAGTCATGTAGTCGGCGGGGGGGCCGCAGATACGCAGTATTTT
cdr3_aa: CASSHVVGGGAADTQYF

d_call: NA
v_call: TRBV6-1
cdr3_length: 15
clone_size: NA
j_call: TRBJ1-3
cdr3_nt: TGTGCCAGCAGGGCAGGGGTTCCCTCTGGAAACACCATATATTTT
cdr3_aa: CASRAGVPSGNTIYF

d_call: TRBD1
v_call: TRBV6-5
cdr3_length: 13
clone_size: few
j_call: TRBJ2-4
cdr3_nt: TGTGCCAGCAGTTATGCAACGGGACAGGCCATGTACTTC
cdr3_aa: CASSYATGQAMYF

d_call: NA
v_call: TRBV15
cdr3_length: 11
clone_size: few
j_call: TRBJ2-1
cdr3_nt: TGTGCCACGCGGGTTAGGGATGAGCAGTTCTTC
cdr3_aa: CATRVRDEQFF

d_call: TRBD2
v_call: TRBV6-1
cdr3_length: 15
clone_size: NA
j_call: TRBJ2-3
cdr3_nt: TGTGCCAGCAGAGAACTAGCGGGGGGGCCCGCTACGCAGTATTTT
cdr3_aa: CASRELAGGPATQYF

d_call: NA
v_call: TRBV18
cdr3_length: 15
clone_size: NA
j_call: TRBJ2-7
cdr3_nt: TGTGCCAGCTCCAAGACAGATTCGCCCTCCTACGAGCAGTACTTC
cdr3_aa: CASSKTDSPSYEQYF

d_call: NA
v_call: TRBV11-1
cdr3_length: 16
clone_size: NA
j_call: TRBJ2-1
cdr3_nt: TGTGCCAGCAGCTCAACCGGGGCGGGGGCACTAGGTGAGCAGTTCTTC
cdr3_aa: CASSSTGAGALGEQFF

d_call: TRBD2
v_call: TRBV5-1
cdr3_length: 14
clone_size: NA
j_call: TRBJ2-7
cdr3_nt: TGCGCCAGCAGCGGGGGACTAGCTAACTACGAGCAGTACTTC
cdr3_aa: CASSGGLANYEQYF

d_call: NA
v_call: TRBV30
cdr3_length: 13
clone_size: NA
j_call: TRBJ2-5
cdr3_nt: TGTGCCTGGAGTGTAAACAGGGTTGGGACCCAGTACTTC
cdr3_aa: CAWSVNRVGTQYF

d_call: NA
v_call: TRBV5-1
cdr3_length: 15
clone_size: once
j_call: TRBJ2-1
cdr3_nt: TGCGCCAGCAGCTTGGAGGGCGGGGCTTACAATGAGCAGTTCTTC
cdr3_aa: CASSLEGGAYNEQFF

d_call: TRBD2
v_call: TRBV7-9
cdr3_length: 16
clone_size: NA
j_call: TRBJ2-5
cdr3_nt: TGTGCCAGCAGCCCCCTGGAAAGCGGGGGGGAGAAGACCCAGTACTTC
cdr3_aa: CASSPLESGGEKTQYF

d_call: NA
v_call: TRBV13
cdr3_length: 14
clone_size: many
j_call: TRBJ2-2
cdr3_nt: TGTGCCAGCAGCCAGACGGGAGACACCGGGGAGCTGTTTTTT
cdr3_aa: CASSQTGDTGELFF

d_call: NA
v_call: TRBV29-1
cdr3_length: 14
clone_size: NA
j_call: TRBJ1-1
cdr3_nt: TGCAGCGTTGTGAAGGCAGGATCGAACACTGAAGCTTTCTTT
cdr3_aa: CSVVKAGSNTEAFF

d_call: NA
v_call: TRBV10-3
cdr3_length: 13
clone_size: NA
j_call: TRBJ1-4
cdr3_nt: TGTGCCATCAGACGGTCAACTAATGAAAAACTGTTTTTT
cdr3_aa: CAIRRSTNEKLFF

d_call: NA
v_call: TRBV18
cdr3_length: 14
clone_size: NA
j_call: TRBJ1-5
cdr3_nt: TGTGCCAGCTCACCACAGGAGTTCAATCAGCCCCAGCATTTT
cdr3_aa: CASSPQEFNQPQHF

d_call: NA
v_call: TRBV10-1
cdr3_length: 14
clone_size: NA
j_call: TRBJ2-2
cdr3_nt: TGCGCCAGCAGTGAGTCCCTCGGGACCGGGGAGCTGTTTTTT
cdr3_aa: CASSESLGTGELFF

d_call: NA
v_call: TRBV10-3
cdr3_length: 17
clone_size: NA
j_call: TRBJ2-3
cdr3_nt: TGTGCCATCAGTGAGTCCCGAGGCGGGGCGAGCACAGATACGCAGTATTTT
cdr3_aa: CAISESRGGASTDTQYF

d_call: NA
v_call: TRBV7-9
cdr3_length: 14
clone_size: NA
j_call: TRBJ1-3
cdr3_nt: TGTGCCAGCAGCTACAGGGAAGTGGGAAACACCATATATTTT
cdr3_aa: CASSYREVGNTIYF

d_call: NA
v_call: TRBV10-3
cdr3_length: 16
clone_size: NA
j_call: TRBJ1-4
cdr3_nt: TGTGCCATCAGTGAGGTTCGTGGCACAACTAATGAAAAACTGTTTTTT
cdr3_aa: CAISEVRGTTNEKLFF

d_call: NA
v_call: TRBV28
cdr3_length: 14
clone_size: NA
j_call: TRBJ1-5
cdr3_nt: TGTGCCAGCCGCAGGGGTCTGGGCAATCAGCCCCAGCATTTT
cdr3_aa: CASRRGLGNQPQHF

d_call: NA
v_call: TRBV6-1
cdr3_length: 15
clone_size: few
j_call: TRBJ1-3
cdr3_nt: TGTGCCAGCAGTGAATGGTGGGAGTCTGGAAACACCATATATTTT
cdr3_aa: CASSEWWESGNTIYF

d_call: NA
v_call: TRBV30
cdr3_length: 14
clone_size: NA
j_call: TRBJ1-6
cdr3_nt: TGTGCCTGGAAGGGGGGGCCCTATAATTCACCCCTCCACTTT
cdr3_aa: CAWKGGPYNSPLHF

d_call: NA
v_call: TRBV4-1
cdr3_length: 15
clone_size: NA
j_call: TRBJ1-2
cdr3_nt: TGCGCCAGCAGCCAAGATCCCGGGGGGGTGTATGGCTACACCTTC
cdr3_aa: CASSQDPGGVYGYTF

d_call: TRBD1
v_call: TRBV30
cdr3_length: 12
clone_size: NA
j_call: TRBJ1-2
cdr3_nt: TGTGTACAGGGGGCGTTGGGATATGGCTACACCTTC
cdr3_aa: CVQGALGYGYTF

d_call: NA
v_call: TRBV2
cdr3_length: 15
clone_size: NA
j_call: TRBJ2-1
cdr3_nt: TGTGCCAGCTCCTTAGAGCAGGGGAGCTACAATGAGCAGTTCTTC
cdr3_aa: CASSLEQGSYNEQFF

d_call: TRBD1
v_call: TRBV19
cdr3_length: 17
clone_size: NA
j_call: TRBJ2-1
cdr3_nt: TGTGCCAGTAGTTCACAGGGGGCCCGAGGTTCCTACAATGAGCAGTTCTTC
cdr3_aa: CASSSQGARGSYNEQFF